Listed below are T cell receptor beta chains from one sample, sequenced in a study of blood T cell repertoires in COVID-19. Data came from immunoSEQ multiplex PCR; TCRdb stores just in-frame clones and leaves some out. The table shows roughly 450,000 clones, with about 92% occurring only once. The sample consisted of PBMCs or T cells enriched from blood (not recorded which). These receptors came from a young man who had recovered from COVID-19. Each CDR3 is given with its conserved first and last residue. The order of the fields is clone size, D gene, J gene, V gene, CDR3 protein, CDR3 DNA. D genes are given only for firm matches. Clone size is shown for a subset of rows, as once, few, many or a class of expanded clone.

>-|-|TRBJ2-1|TRBV11-3
CASSLAGSPEQFF
TGTGCCAGCAGCTTAGCTGGTAGCCCTGAGCAGTTCTTC
>-|-|TRBJ1-4|TRBV19
CASSPRGVGVAEKLFF
TGTGCCAGTAGCCCCCGGGGGGTCGGGGTGGCTGAAAAACTGTTTTTT
>-|-|TRBJ2-7|TRBV6-6
CASSYITGYEQYF
TGTGCCAGCAGTTACATTACCGGCTACGAGCAGTACTTC
>few|TRBD2|TRBJ2-2|TRBV2
CASRTGTSGTGELFF
TGTGCCAGCAGGACCGGGACTAGCGGCACCGGGGAGCTGTTTTTT
>-|-|TRBJ1-1|TRBV3-1/TRBV3-2
CASSPRGSPTEAFF
TGTGCCAGCAGCCCACGAGGCAGCCCCACTGAAGCTTTCTTT
>-|-|TRBJ2-1|TRBV12-3/TRBV12-4
CASSFINEQFF
TGTGCCAGCAGTTTTATCAATGAGCAGTTCTTC
>-|TRBD1|TRBJ1-6|TRBV19
CAGKDRGTDSPLHF
TGTGCCGGAAAGGACAGGGGTACGGATTCACCCCTCCACTTT
>-|TRBD1|TRBJ2-1|TRBV12-5
CASGTGQGYNEQFF
TGTGCTAGTGGTACGGGACAGGGCTACAATGAGCAGTTCTTC
>few|TRBD2|TRBJ2-2|TRBV13
CASSSFKTSDNTGELFF
TGTGCCAGCAGCTCCTTTAAGACTAGCGATAACACCGGGGAGCTGTTTTTT
>-|TRBD1|TRBJ1-2|TRBV28
CASSPTGIGGYTF
TGTGCCAGCAGTCCGACAGGGATTGGTGGCTACACCTTC
>-|TRBD1|TRBJ1-1|TRBV19
CASNHGTGLNTEAFF
TGTGCCAGTAATCATGGGACAGGGCTGAACACTGAAGCTTTCTTT
>-|TRBD2|TRBJ2-1|TRBV6-1
CASSEIAGSDEQFF
TGTGCCAGCAGTGAAATAGCGGGAAGCGATGAGCAGTTCTTC
>-|-|TRBJ1-2|TRBV30
CAWSVQGGSYGYTF
TGTGCCTGGAGTGTACAGGGAGGGTCCTATGGCTACACCTTC
>-|TRBD1|TRBJ2-6|TRBV19
CASSTDRGKPGANVLTF
TGTGCCAGTAGCACGGACAGGGGTAAGCCTGGGGCCAACGTCCTGACTTTC
>-|-|TRBJ2-7|TRBV5-6
CASSLMPRETYEQYF
TGTGCCAGCAGCTTGATGCCCAGGGAAACCTACGAGCAGTACTTC
>-|TRBD2|TRBJ2-7|TRBV6-5
CASSYGTSGTYEQYF
TGTGCCAGCAGTTATGGGACTAGCGGAACCTACGAGCAGTACTTC
>-|TRBD2|TRBJ2-2|TRBV14
CASSPHRLAGGPSTGELFF
TGTGCCAGCAGCCCCCATCGACTAGCGGGAGGGCCGAGCACCGGGGAGCTGTTTTTT
>-|TRBD1|TRBJ1-2|TRBV7-2
CASSAPLYTGGHQNYGYTF
TGTGCCAGCAGCGCACCACTCTATACAGGGGGCCATCAAAACTATGGCTACACCTTC
>-|TRBD2|TRBJ2-7|TRBV6-5
CASGKAGDMVEQYF
TGTGCCAGCGGAAAAGCGGGAGACATGGTCGAGCAGTACTTC
>-|TRBD2|TRBJ2-7|TRBV7-3
CASSARGTSGSHPPGEQYF
TGTGCCAGCAGCGCGCGTGGGACTAGCGGGAGCCACCCACCGGGCGAGCAGTACTTC
>once|-|TRBJ2-4|TRBV28
CASSPGQLAKNIQYF
TGTGCCAGCAGTCCAGGACAGCTAGCCAAAAACATTCAGTACTTC
>-|-|TRBJ2-5|TRBV9
CASSVETGVGETQYF
TGTGCCAGCAGCGTAGAAACGGGAGTAGGCGAGACCCAGTACTTC
>-|-|TRBJ1-5|TRBV28
CASSPPQGMEQPQHF
TGTGCCAGCAGCCCTCCCCAGGGAATGGAACAGCCCCAGCATTTT
>-|-|TRBJ2-1|TRBV29-1
CSVEEGGNFAAYNEQFF
TGCAGCGTTGAAGAGGGGGGAAATTTTGCCGCCTACAATGAGCAGTTCTTC
>-|TRBD2|TRBJ2-5|TRBV4-2
CAVGISREEDETQYF
TGTGCCGTGGGGATTTCTCGGGAGGAGGATGAGACCCAGTACTTC
>-|TRBD1|TRBJ2-5|TRBV5-1
CASRAGQGAIWLQETQYF
TGCGCCAGCAGAGCGGGACAGGGGGCTATCTGGTTGCAAGAGACCCAGTACTTC
>-|TRBD2|TRBJ2-2|TRBV4-1
CASSQATSGRNTGELFF
TGCGCCAGCAGCCAAGCGACTAGCGGGAGAAACACCGGGGAGCTGTTTTTT
>-|-|TRBJ2-7|TRBV25-1
CASSDGGYDEQYF
TGTGCCAGCAGTGACGGTGGTTACGACGAGCAGTACTTC
>-|-|TRBJ2-5|TRBV14
CASSQAQLARETQYF
TGTGCCAGCAGCCAAGCGCAGCTAGCTAGGGAGACCCAGTACTTC
>-|-|TRBJ2-2|TRBV6-5
CASTREWSGGELFF
TGTGCCAGCACCCGGGAGTGGAGTGGCGGGGAGCTGTTTTTT
>-|TRBD1|TRBJ1-1|TRBV3-1/TRBV3-2
CASSQAPGGGVTEAFF
TGTGCCAGCAGCCAAGCGCCGGGAGGGGGCGTCACTGAAGCTTTCTTT
>-|TRBD2|TRBJ2-1|TRBV2
CASSAAASGSEQFF
TGTGCCAGCAGTGCAGCGGCCAGCGGGAGTGAGCAGTTCTTC
>-|-|TRBJ2-3|TRBV29-1
CSVEQGTQYF
TGCAGCGTTGAACAGGGAACGCAGTATTTT